This paragraph covers one T cell receptor beta chain sequence. The record originates from a study of cytomegalovirus exposure and HLA in healthy donors. About the study: Among the 400 or so donors who were genotyped, roughly 85% fell in the genetic ancestry cluster that is associated with self-reported Caucasian donors.

From germline, CDR1 is SGHTA and CDR2 FQGNSA. The junction had 4 bases not matched to a gene; V was cut back by 5 bases and J by 7 bases. CDR3 length: 15 amino acids. It was with 60 Vbeta and 13 Jbeta primers that the PCR ran. Repertoires were generated with immunoSEQ multiplex PCR, while TCRdb's copy carries only in-frame clones and drops some. The sample lists roughly 120,000 clones, around 78% seen once, with 1.9% in the top ten. The TCR comes from a man in his forties or fifties in good health and CMV-seronegative. Sample: PBMCs. The rearrangement joins TRBV7-2 to TRBJ1-6; TRBD1 matches at 11 bases. CDR3 region: CASSTRDRGNSPLHF. The CDR3 DNA is TGTGCCAGCAGCACGCGGGACAGGGGGAATTCACCCCTCCACTTT.